The 19 T cell receptor beta chains below come from one sample, sequenced in a study of blood T cells in healthy people across ages. The authors ran a second PCR of about 6 to 11 cycles using a sample-barcoded 5' primer and a J-beta primer mix. TCRdb fed the 5' RACE reads into MiXCR, producing one record per CDR3 protein. This table has some 800,000 distinct CDR3 sequences, around 45% appearing once. Sequencing was done on a sample of blood. The receptors were sampled from a man aged 55 to 70 in good health.

This clonotype was seen once. Relative to the germline gene, one junction end is altered; a read error may explain this. V gene TRBV12-3 or TRBV12-4 combines with J gene TRBJ2-1; perhaps D is TRBD1 or TRBD2 (5 bases each). The CDR3 runs to 11 residues. The CDR3 reads CATSGGHEQFF. For the CDR3, the DNA is TGTGCCACCAGTGGGGGTCATGAGCAGTTCTTC.

About this clonotype: One junction end does not reproduce the germline sequence, and a read error may be involved. The chain links TRBV7-2 to TRBJ1-2; 7 nucleotides agree with TRBD1. Germline values: CDR1 SGHTA, CDR2 FQGNSA. This CDR3 is 15 amino acids long. As DNA, the CDR3 is TGTGCCAGCAGCTTAGCCCCGGACAGGCTCTATGGCTGCACCTTC. This encodes CASSLAPDRLYGCTF.

This clonotype was found once. A much bigger clone sits one base away, suggesting this may be a read error. The CDR3 nucleotides read TGCAGTACTAGTTACCGGGGTTTGGTCGAGCAGTACTTC. This encodes CSTSYRGLVEQYF. This rearrangement joins TRBV20-1 to TRBJ2-7; D may be TRBD2 (5 bases). The CDR3 has 13 amino acids. CDR1 DFQATT and CDR2 SNEGSKA come from the germline V gene (reference sequence).

This clonotype was picked up one time. V is TRBV10-3 and J is TRBJ2-4; 8 bases fit TRBD2. Unmatched junction bases numbered 13, after V lost 3 bases and J lost 0 bases. This CDR3 spans 19 amino acids. Germline V gene lookup returns CDR1 ENHRY and CDR2 SYGVKD. In DNA form, the CDR3 reads TGTGCCATCAGTGATGGCTTAGCGGGACCCCCTCTAGCCAAAAACATTCAGTACTTC. Translating gives CAISDGLAGPPLAKNIQYF.

The chain joins TRBV5-6 to TRBJ2-1, with 9 bases fitting TRBD1. The CDR3 has 18 amino acids. The trim removed 4 bases at V and 6 bases at J, leaving 17 bases unmatched. Germline V gene sequence: CDR1 SGHDT, CDR2 YYEEEE. This CDR3 is CASSLPIQGQGGGNEQFF. The CDR3 DNA is TGTGCCAGCAGCCTACCGATCCAGGGACAGGGAGGGGGCAATGAGCAGTTCTTC.

The J gene is TRBJ2-6, the V gene TRBV4-3; 10 bases align to TRBD1. The trim removed 3 bases at V and 1 base at J, leaving 3 bases unmatched. This CDR3 region has 17 residues. Germline V gene data show CDR1 as LGHNA and CDR2 as YSLEER. CDR3 coding DNA: TGCGCCAGCAGCCAGACAGGGGGCTATTCTGGGGCCAACGTCCTGACTTTC. Its protein is CASSQTGGYSGANVLTF.

The chain employs TRBV12-3 or TRBV12-4 and TRBJ2-5, with 7 bases identical to TRBD1. The CDR3 runs to 14 residues. Trimming cost V 5 bases and J 11 bases; bases outside gene matches: 14. The CDR3 reads CASSHSPGQKEQYF. The CDR3 region has the DNA TGTGCCAGCAGTCACTCACCGGGACAGAAGGAGCAGTACTTC.

The rearrangement joins TRBV29-1 to TRBJ2-7; tentative D call: TRBD2 (5 bases). CDR3 length: 12 amino acids. Germline lookup yields CDR1 SQVTM and CDR2 ANQGSEA. Trimming pared 5 bases from V and 6 bases from J, leaving 14 bases between. CDR3 nucleotides: TGCAGCGTTCGGACGGGATGGCTCGAGCAGTACTTC. Residues: CSVRTGWLEQYF.

This rearrangement joins TRBV15 to TRBJ2-3, with D perhaps TRBD2 (5 bases). V lost 5 bases and J lost 6, with 9 bases in between. In germline, CDR1 is LNHNV, CDR2 YYDKDF (reference sequence). CDR3 length equals 12 residues. The CDR3 loop is CATSGVADTQYF. The CDR3 DNA reads as TGTGCCACCAGCGGAGTAGCGGATACGCAGTATTTT.

This clonotype appeared a single time. The rearrangement joins TRBV4-3 to TRBJ2-2, with D unresolved. Trimming cost V 0 bases and J 6 bases, with 14 bases left between them. The CDR3 is 16 residues long. Germline CDR1 is LGHNA and CDR2 is YSLEER. CDR3 in DNA: TGCGCCAGCAGCCAAGAACGGTCCAGTAGGGCCGGGGAGCTGTTTTTT. This sequence encodes CASSQERSSRAGELFF.

In this sample, this clonotype turned up a few times. J is TRBJ2-2 and V is TRBV20-1; 8 nucleotides agree with TRBD1. V lost 2 bases to trimming and J lost 1 base; unmatched junction nucleotides: 3. The germline gives CDR1 DFQATT, CDR2 SNEGSKA (reference sequence). The CDR3 is 15 residues long. The CDR3 coding sequence is TGCAGTGCTAGACAGGGGACAGGGAACACCGGGGAGCTGTTTTTT. Residues: CSARQGTGNTGELFF.

V usage is TRBV6-5 and J usage is TRBJ2-5, with TRBD2 matching over 10 bases. The J call may be incorrect, as the DNA end agrees better with TRBJ2-7. Germline V gene data show CDR1 as MNHEY and CDR2 as SVGAGI. This CDR3 has 19 residues. Here the CDR3 reads CASSYSLASGGRSSYEQYF. The CDR3 region has the DNA TGTGCCAGCAGTTACTCTTTGGCTAGCGGGGGCCGCAGCTCCTACGAGCAGTACTTC.

The rearrangement links TRBV20-1 to TRBJ2-5; the match to TRBD2 covers 7 bases. CDR3 length: 13 residues. CDR1 DFQATT and CDR2 SNEGSKA come from the germline V gene (reference sequence). The CDR3 DNA reads TGCAGCGCTGAAGTGGGAGGGAAAGAGACCCAGTACTTC. The encoded protein is CSAEVGGKETQYF.

V and J are TRBV6-2 or TRBV6-3 and TRBJ1-1; D gene ambiguous. V lost 2 bases and J 7 bases, leaving 11 bases between the germline ends. CDR1 and CDR2 (germline): MNHEY, SVGEGT. This CDR3 region has 13 residues. The CDR3 protein is CASSYLGRREAFF. In DNA form, the CDR3 reads TGTGCCAGCAGTTACCTAGGGAGACGTGAAGCTTTCTTT.

This clonotype has ten or more counts. This chain's CDR3 is CASSFPPSIQETQYF. DNA of the CDR3: TGTGCCAGCAGTTTCCCCCCCTCAATTCAAGAGACCCAGTACTTC. V gene TRBV12-3 or TRBV12-4 combines with J gene TRBJ2-5; no clear D. The CDR3 has 15 amino acids. Trimming stripped 3 bases from V and 2 bases from J, with 13 bases between.

This clonotype was seen only a few times. The chain recombines TRBV4-3 with TRBJ2-3, with 9 bases aligning to TRBD1. V shed 3 bases and J 4 bases; nucleotides not matched to a gene: 14. This CDR3 region has 18 residues. Germline CDR1 and CDR2: LGHNA and YSLEER. This CDR3 reads CASSQDIPGQGLPDTQYF. The CDR3 coding sequence is TGCGCCAGCAGCCAGGACATCCCGGGACAGGGATTACCAGATACGCAGTATTTT.

This chain connects TRBV7-2 to TRBJ1-6; TRBD1 aligns across 10 bases. J was trimmed by 7 bases and V by 8 bases; bases with no gene match: 5. This CDR3 comprises 14 residues. Germline CDR1 and CDR2: SGHTA and FQGNSA. The CDR3 loop reads CASGDRGRNSPLHF. CDR3 nucleotides: TGTGCCAGCGGCGACAGGGGGCGGAATTCACCCCTCCACTTT. The complete variable domain, with remaining parts taken from reference TRBV7-2 and TRBJ1-6, reads GAGVSQSPSNKVTEKGKDVELRCDPISGHTALYWYRQSLGQGLEFLIYFQGNSAPDKSGLPSDRFSAERTGGSVSTLTIQRTQQEDSAVYLCASGDRGRNSPLHFGNGTRLTVT.

This clonotype occurred a few times. This chain connects TRBV20-1 to TRBJ2-7; D possibly matches TRBD1 or TRBD2 (5 bases each). CDR3 length equals 15 residues. Trimming shortened V by 5 bases and J by 0 bases, and 17 bases separated the two germline ends. In germline, CDR1 is DFQATT, CDR2 SNEGSKA (reference sequence). CDR3 amino acids: CSAPGAAESSYEQYF. Written as DNA, the CDR3 is TGCAGTGCTCCCGGGGCAGCGGAAAGCTCCTACGAGCAGTACTTC.

The chain carries TRBV4-1 and TRBJ1-4; the D gene is possibly TRBD1 (6 bases). V was clipped by 4 bases and J by 7 bases, with 25 bases between them. CDR1 and CDR2 (germline): MGHRA, YSYEKL. The CDR3 sequence is 18 residues long. CDR3 sequence reads: CASSLRAGESSGGEKLFF. In nucleotides, the CDR3 is TGCGCCAGCAGCCTTCGCGCAGGGGAATCTTCTGGTGGTGAAAAACTGTTTTTT.